The present TCR beta chain was sequenced within a study of blood T cell repertoires in COVID-19 (dated by TCRdb to about 2020). Looking at the study overall: Samples covering the acute and convalescent phases of COVID-19 were provided by collaborators in the United States, Italy and Spain. Deeply sampled blood TCRbeta repertoires from subjects exposed to, actively infected with, or recovered from COVID-19 were included in the dataset. Nearly every sample came with metadata listing a de-identified subject ID, COVID-19 status, age in years and sex. Where available, HLA class I and class II types were obtained from metadata supplied by the sample provider rather than from assay-based typing. The repertoires were made available in a free public database intended to serve as a resource for research on the immune response to SARS-CoV-2. The prospective study material was composed of cDNA or gDNA derived from T cells, B-cell-depleted T cells, or PBMCs. The samples were drawn from two sources: the first 160 participants of the ongoing ImmuneRACE study, and 950 to 1,500 subjects contributed by 6 global collaborators. The paper's findings and limits, for the study overall: How much clinical and demographic metadata was included differed by source and by participant, and the metadata was provided uncurated.

One collaborating source in Seattle enrolled patients while the patients were actively infected and followed the patients over time throughout the course of disease. The collaborating institutions used their own protocols to collect whole blood in K2EDTA tubes. For TCRbeta analysis, collaborators shipped samples as frozen whole blood, isolated PBMCs, or DNA extracted from either of those sample types. TCRbeta CDR3 regions were amplified from genomic DNA by means of the immunoSEQ Assay, a bias-controlled multiplex PCR. In the original analysis: The number of nucleated cells in each sample was estimated from the amplification of reference gene primers within the assay. To quantify the absolute abundance of each unique TCRbeta CDR3 rearrangement, sequence reads were collapsed and filtered. For each sample, productive Simpson clonality was calculated by taking the square root of Simpson's diversity index across productive rearrangements. Here the immuneACCESS table is served through TCRdb, limited to in-frame sequences with V and J called. Missing clones are a known gap in these copies; in checked studies unresolved V genes cover under half, and the rest lacks a known reason. Clonal size and the V and J genes are those of that table, whereas D and trimming came from the DNA. A total of approximately 200,000 clones appear in this sample, over 75% of them only once. Of the sample, around a sixth falls within the top ten clones.

Via the germline V gene, CDR1 is SGHTA and CDR2 FQGTGA. Including the terminal cysteine and phenylalanine, the CDR3 comprises 17 residues. Left in the record is the CDR3 DNA by itself, 51 bases read in frame from the first base. V has 5 bases trimmed and J has 1 base trimmed; junction bases matching no gene number 10. A word on this clone: It has no known antigen specificity. Per-nucleotide qualities are absent, and no much larger clonotype sits a single base away.

The chain couples TRBV7-3 to TRBJ2-2; TRBD2 matches 7 bases in the middle. The sequence was obtained from a person between 65 and 79 years old with COVID-19, enrolled during active disease. The source material was peripheral blood. The nucleotide sequence reads TGTGCCAGCAGCCAAACTTTCCGCGGGGGGAACACCGGGGAGCTGTTTTTT. Its amino acids are CASSQTFRGGNTGELFF.